This is a list of T cell receptor beta chains from one sample in a study of T-cell reconstitution after alpha-beta-depleted transplantation in children. TCRdb re-analysed the PCR reads in MiXCR, keeping a single row per CDR3 protein. Here the sample spans about 200,000 distinct CDR3 sequences, about 7% being singletons. Sequenced material: PBMCs, taken before TCRalphabeta/CD19-depleted stem cell transplant. These receptors were obtained from a boy younger than 10 with acute lymphoblastic leukemia, due to receive a stem cell transplant. CDR3s include the opening cysteine and the closing phenylalanine or tryptophan. D genes are given only for firm matches. Clone size, where shown, is once, few, many, or a class for clones that have expanded.

TRBJ1-1	14	-	-	TRBV12-3/TRBV12-4	TGTGCCAGCAGGCAGCCCGGACGCCTTCGGGGTGCTTTCTTT	CASRQPGRLRGAFF
TRBJ2-7	14	many	TRBD1	TRBV2	TGTGCCAGCAGTGATAGGACAGGGGGTTACGAGCAGTACTTC	CASSDRTGGYEQYF
TRBJ2-3	16	many	TRBD1	TRBV12-3/TRBV12-4	TGTGCCAGCAGTCGACGGGGCGAAGGGGGCACATATACGCAGTATTTT	CASSRRGEGGTYTQYF
TRBJ1-5	12	few	-	TRBV20-1	TGCAGTGCAAGAAGGAGGGATCAGCCCCAGCATTTT	CSARRRDQPQHF
TRBJ2-3	16	many	TRBD2	TRBV15	TGTGCCACCAGGCCCGAGCTAGCGGGGGGAAGGGATACGCAGTATTTT	CATRPELAGGRDTQYF
TRBJ2-2	17	many	-	TRBV14	TGTGCCAGCAGCCAAGATCCCTCCCCGGCGAACACCGGGGAGCTGTTTTTT	CASSQDPSPANTGELFF
TRBJ1-4	16	few	-	TRBV5-1	TGCGCCAGCAGCTTGGCCCGGGATTGGGAGAATGAAAAACTGTTTTTT	CASSLARDWENEKLFF
TRBJ1-3	17	few	-	TRBV12-3/TRBV12-4	TGTGCCAGCAGCTCCTTTGTAGCCCTTCTCTCTGGAAACACCATATATTTT	CASSSFVALLSGNTIYF
TRBJ2-7	18	many	TRBD2	TRBV7-8	TGTGCCAGCAGCTTAGTAGAGACTAGCGGGAGGGCCCTGTCCGAGCAGTACTTC	CASSLVETSGRALSEQYF
TRBJ2-5	13	many	-	TRBV28	TGTGCCAGCAGTTTGGACGCCGTGCGGACCCAGTACTTC	CASSLDAVRTQYF
TRBJ1-1	16	many	-	TRBV6-5	TGTGCCAGCAGTTACTCCGGGAGTTGGGGTTCCACTGAAGCTTTCTTT	CASSYSGSWGSTEAFF
TRBJ2-1	11	few	-	TRBV28	TGTGCCAGCATGAGATACAATGAGCAGTTCTTC	CASMRYNEQFF
TRBJ1-1	12	-	-	TRBV12-3/TRBV12-4	TGTGCCAGCAGCTCCGACAGGATCGAAGCTTTCTTT	CASSSDRIEAFF
TRBJ1-1	11	-	-	TRBV6-2/TRBV6-3	TGTGCCAGCCTCCTTGAGGGTGAAGCTTTCTTT	CASLLEGEAFF
TRBJ2-1	15	many	-	TRBV7-6	TGTGCCAGCAGCTTGATGGGTGGGATTTGGGATGAGCAGTTCTTC	CASSLMGGIWDEQFF
TRBJ2-3	15	many	-	TRBV5-1	TGCGCCAGCAGCGTCTCACTAGCTACCACAGATACGCAGTATTTT	CASSVSLATTDTQYF
TRBJ1-1	15	many	TRBD1	TRBV20-1	TGCAGTGCTAGGATTGATGACAGGGGGCTCGCTGAAGCTTTCTTT	CSARIDDRGLAEAFF